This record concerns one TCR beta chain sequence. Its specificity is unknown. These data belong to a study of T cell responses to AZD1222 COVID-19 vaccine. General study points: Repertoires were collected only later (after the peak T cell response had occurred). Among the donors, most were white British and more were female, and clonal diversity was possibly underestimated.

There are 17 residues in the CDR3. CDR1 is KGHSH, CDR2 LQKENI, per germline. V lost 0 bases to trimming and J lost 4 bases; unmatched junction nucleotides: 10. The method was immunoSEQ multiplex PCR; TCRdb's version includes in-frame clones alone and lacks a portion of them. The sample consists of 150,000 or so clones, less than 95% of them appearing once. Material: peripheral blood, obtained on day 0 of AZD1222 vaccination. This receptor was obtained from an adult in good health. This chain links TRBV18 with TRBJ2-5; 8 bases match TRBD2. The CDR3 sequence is CASSPPQGSGRRETQYF. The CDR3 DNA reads TGTGCCAGCTCACCACCCCAGGGCAGCGGGAGACGAGAGACCCAGTACTTC.